This T cell receptor beta chain was identified in a study of cytomegalovirus exposure and HLA in healthy donors. Details on this clone: Other DNA sequences in this sample translate to the same CDR3.

Sequencing used immunoSEQ multiplex PCR; TCRdb keeps in-frame clones, though not all of them. Among 110,000 or so clones listed, approximately 95% were seen once. In germline, CDR1 is MDHEN, CDR2 SYDVKM. This CDR3 region has 11 residues. V dropped 3 bases and J dropped 5 bases, with 4 bases sitting between them. The chain recombines TRBV28 with TRBJ2-5; no clear D. The sequence derives from a woman between 18 and 29 years old in good health and CMV-seronegative. Sequences were obtained from PBMCs. CDR3 nucleotides: TGTGCCAGCAGTTTCCTCGAGACCCAGTACTTC. Protein: CASSFLETQYF.